What follows are 29 T cell receptor beta chains derived from one specimen sequenced in a study of T cells in Graves' hyperthyroidism and ophthalmopathy. Amplification of TCR beta CDR3 regions was performed using RNA transcripts as template. An initial round of RT-PCR targeting the TCR CDR3 relied on the HTBI primer set. A single record per CDR3 protein comes from TCRdb applying MiXCR to the multiplex PCR reads. The profile covers roughly 510,000 distinct CDR3 sequences, with around 50% appearing a single time and 35% to 50% taken by the ten largest. The source material was peripheral blood or thyroid tissue (not recorded which). These receptors all come from an adult woman with Graves' disease, either hyperthyroidism or ophthalmopathy (not recorded which).

The gene calls are TRBV4-2 and TRBJ2-7, with 10 bases that match TRBD2. Trimming removed 0 bases from V and 10 bases from J; junction bases left unmatched: 6. The CDR3 loop spans 14 amino acids. The germline V gene encodes CDR1 LGHNA and CDR2 YNFKEQ. CDR3 coding DNA: TGTGCCAGCAGCCAAGAACTAGCGGGGAGAGGACAGTACTTC. This codes for CASSQELAGRGQYF.

The chain employs TRBV29-1 and TRBJ1-1; D uncertain. This CDR3 contains 13 residues. Germline V gene lookup returns CDR1 SQVTM and CDR2 ANQGSEA. V lost 3 bases to trimming and J lost 5 bases, with 13 bases between them. The DNA for the CDR3 is TGCAGCGTTGAGGACCTGGCCGGAACTGAAGCTTTCTTT. Translated: CSVEDLAGTEAFF.

This clonotype was seen ten or more times. The chain is built from TRBV5-1 and TRBJ1-1; a weak D match, TRBD1 (6 bases). Per germline, CDR1 SGHRS and CDR2 YFSETQ. CDR3 length: 16 amino acids. Trimming pared 4 bases from V and 6 bases from J, leaving 22 bases between. This CDR3 reads CASSRDGGGGGAEAFF. DNA for the CDR3: TGCGCCAGCAGCCGGGATGGAGGAGGGGGGGGCGCTGAAGCTTTCTTT.

For this clonotype: A much bigger clone sits one base away, suggesting this may be a read error. The chain employs TRBV5-6 and TRBJ2-6; the D gene is possibly TRBD1 (5 bases). The CDR3 covers 15 residues. Germline CDR1 reads SGHDT; CDR2 reads YYEEEE. The DNA for the CDR3 is TGTGCCAGCAGCTTGGAACCATCTGGGGCCAGCGTCCTGACTTTC. Protein sequence: CASSLEPSGASVLTF.

The V call is TRBV3-1, the J call TRBJ2-6; D is uncertain. Germline V gene sequence: CDR1 LGHDT, CDR2 YNNKEL (reference sequence). This CDR3 has 14 amino acids. Between the trimmed V and J ends, which lost 1 base and 2 bases, there was a span of 3 bases. For the CDR3, the DNA is TGTGCCAGCAGCCAAGCACCTGGGGCCAACGTCCTGACTTTC. Its translation: CASSQAPGANVLTF.

The gene calls are TRBV10-3 and TRBJ2-5; a weak D match, TRBD2 (6 bases). CDR3 length: 13 amino acids. V was cut by 10 bases and J by 3 bases, with 15 bases left in between. CDR1 is ENHRY and CDR2 is SYGVKD in the germline V gene. CDR3 loop: CATAREWEETQYF. DNA for the CDR3: TGTGCCACCGCCCGGGAGTGGGAAGAGACCCAGTACTTC.

This clonotype has at least ten counts. The CDR3 loop is CASSVEGDGELFF. The CDR3 DNA sequence: TGTGCCAGCAGCGTAGAGGGAGATGGGGAGCTGTTTTTT. The chain couples TRBV9 to TRBJ2-2; weak D call: TRBD2 (5 bases). CDR3 length: 13 residues. V lost 0 bases, J lost 8 bases, and 8 bases lay in between. The germline CDR1 and CDR2 sequences are SGDLS and YYNGEE.

Of note for this clonotype: A read error may produce the germline difference seen at one junction end. The chain has TRBV19 and TRBJ2-6, with 8 nucleotides matching TRBD1. Germline loops: CDR1 LNHDA, CDR2 SQIVND (reference sequence). This CDR3 contains 17 residues. The CDR3 region is CASRRGQEYSGANVLAF. The CDR3 nucleotides are TGTGCCAGTAGGCGGGGACAGGAATACTCTGGGGCCAACGTCCTGGCTTTC.

This clonotype showed up just once. The chain joins TRBV19 to TRBJ2-5; 7 bases line up with TRBD2. CDR1 LNHDA and CDR2 SQIVND come from the germline V gene (reference sequence). V lost 1 base to trimming and J lost 2 bases; unmatched junction nucleotides: 4. This CDR3 is built from 15 residues. The CDR3 sequence is CASSIGSSGQETQYF. As DNA, the CDR3 is TGTGCCAGTAGTATAGGTTCTAGCGGACAAGAGACCCAGTACTTC.

The chain couples TRBV29-1 to TRBJ1-2, with 8 nucleotides matching TRBD1. V lost 4 bases to trimming and J lost 8 bases; unmatched junction nucleotides: 9. CDR3 length: 13 amino acids. The germline V gene encodes CDR1 SQVTM and CDR2 ANQGSEA. The CDR3 loop reads CSVVGRGQDGYTF. The CDR3 nucleotides are TGCAGCGTTGTGGGCAGGGGGCAGGACGGCTACACCTTC. Together with reference TRBV29-1 and TRBJ1-2, the CDR3 gives the full variable domain: SAVISQKPSRDICQRGTSLTIQCQVDSQVTMMFWYRQQPGQSLTLIATANQGSEATYESGFVIDKFPISRPNLTFSTLTVSNMSPEDSSIYLCSVVGRGQDGYTFGSGTRLTVV.

The V gene is TRBV24-1, the J gene TRBJ2-2; D unresolved. The CDR3 is 14 amino acids. V was trimmed by 1 base and J by 5 bases, leaving 7 bases between them. The germline V gene encodes CDR1 KGHDR and CDR2 SFDVKD. The CDR3 reads CATSDLDRTGELFF. In DNA form, the CDR3 reads TGTGCCACCAGTGATTTAGACCGAACCGGGGAGCTGTTTTTT.

With regard to this clonotype: This may arise from a read error, as a much more abundant clone is one base away. This rearrangement joins TRBV7-3 to TRBJ1-1; D unresolved. Germline V lookup: CDR1 SGHTA, CDR2 FQGTGA. Trimming stripped 6 bases from V and 0 bases from J, with 11 bases between. The CDR3 spans 14 residues. CDR3 nucleotides: TGTGCCAGCAGGGAGGTGATCATGAACACTGAAGCTTTCTTT. This codes for CASREVIMNTEAFF.

V gene TRBV20-1 combines with J gene TRBJ2-7, with TRBD2 as a possible D gene (5 bases). The V end was cut by 4 bases, the J end by 2 bases, with 12 bases between. The CDR3 extends over 13 amino acids. Germline loops: CDR1 DFQATT, CDR2 SNEGSKA (reference sequence). CDR3 nucleotides: TGCAGTGCTATACACAGCGGCACCTACGAGCAGTACTTC. Its translation is CSAIHSGTYEQYF.

There are a few counts of this clonotype. This chain uses TRBV15 with TRBJ1-1; weak D call: TRBD1 (5 bases). The CDR3 totals 14 residues. The V end lost 7 bases, the J end lost 4 bases, and 16 bases lay between the germline ends. Germline CDR1 LNHNV, CDR2 YYDKDF (reference sequence). The CDR3 nucleotides are TGTGCCACCACTACCCTTGTTGGGGGCACTGAAGCTTTCTTT. It codes for CATTTLVGGTEAFF.

The V gene is TRBV2, the J gene TRBJ2-7; D unclear. Trimming left V 4 bases short and J 1 base short, with 8 bases between. The germline V gene has CDR1 SNHLY and CDR2 FYNNEI. This CDR3 comprises 13 residues. The CDR3 sequence is CASSGRQSYEQYF. The CDR3 DNA reads TGTGCCAGCAGTGGACGGCAGTCCTACGAGCAGTACTTC.

Regarding this clonotype: A read error is likely, as this CDR3 ends without the conserved phenylalanine or tryptophan. The DNA is omitted, as the CDR3 cannot be located on it reliably, and the CDR3 follows TCRdb's listing. The genes are TRBV29-1 and TRBJ1-2. CDR1 is SQVTM and CDR2 is ANQGSEA in the germline V gene. The CDR3 extends over 10 residues, inclusive of both ends. The CDR3 region is CSAGVSGNTL.

Details on this clonotype: Compared with germline, one end of the junction differs, possibly owing to a read error. The chain couples TRBV20-1 to TRBJ2-7; TRBD1 is a possible D gene (6 bases). Looked up from germline, CDR1 is DFQATT and CDR2 is SNEGSKA (reference sequence). This CDR3 has 14 residues. The CDR3 sequence is CSAPLGAGAGELYF. CDR3 DNA sequence: TGCAGTGCGCCCTTGGGGGCAGGGGCCGGGGAGCTGTACTTC.

This clonotype occurred many times. V and J are TRBV2 and TRBJ2-5; possibly TRBD2 for D (6 bases). Trimming left V 3 bases short and J 2 bases short, with 10 bases between. This CDR3 is 14 amino acids long. Germline-derived CDR1 and CDR2 are SNHLY and FYNNEI. CDR3 nucleotides: TGTGCCAGCAGTGATTTCGCGGGACAAGAGACCCAGTACTTC. Encoded protein: CASSDFAGQETQYF.

This clonotype was counted many times. Here the CDR3 reads CASSLDEKLFF. The CDR3 DNA reads TGTGCCAGCAGCTTAGATGAAAAACTGTTTTTT. This chain connects TRBV7-9 to TRBJ1-4; unclear D gene. The germline V and J ends were trimmed by 1 base and 6 bases, with 0 bases remaining between them. The germline gives CDR1 SEHNR, CDR2 FQNEAQ (reference sequence). The CDR3 is 11 residues long.

In DNA form, the CDR3 reads TGTGCCAGCAGCCAAGAAACCCTCGGTCCCACCTTCTTC. This encodes CASSQETLGPTFF. V usage is TRBV14 and J usage is TRBJ2-1, with D hard to call. In germline, CDR1 is SGHDN, CDR2 FVKESK. The CDR3 totals 13 residues. V lost 0 bases and J lost 16, with 16 bases in between.

This clonotype appeared once. A junction end diverges from the germline sequence, so it may reflect a read error. The chain links TRBV12-3 or TRBV12-4 to TRBJ1-6; 9 bases are a match to TRBD1. This CDR3 has 14 amino acids. DNA of the CDR3: TGTGCCAGCAGCTGGACAGGGGAGAATTCACCCCTCCACTTC. Residues: CASSWTGENSPLHF.

V is TRBV15 and J is TRBJ1-4; D unclear. Germline loops: CDR1 LNHNV, CDR2 YYDKDF (reference sequence). The CDR3 is 15 amino acids. V dropped 3 bases and J dropped 7 bases, with 15 bases sitting between them. The CDR3, as DNA: TGTGCCACCAGCAGCTTCGGCCCCTCAAGTGAAAAACTGTTTTTT. Translation: CATSSFGPSSEKLFF.

Ten or more counts support this clonotype. The gene calls are TRBV6-6 and TRBJ1-6, with D uncertain. The CDR3 has 15 residues. With 10 bases removed from V and 0 bases from J, the gap between germline ends came to 13 bases. Germline V gene sequence: CDR1 MNHNY, CDR2 SVGAGI (reference sequence). The CDR3 bases are TGTGCCACACTTTCGAGTTTCTCCTATAATTCACCCCTCCACTTT. It encodes CATLSSFSYNSPLHF.

The V call is TRBV7-2, the J call TRBJ1-5; tentative D call: TRBD1 (5 bases). Trimming left V 8 bases short and J 4 bases short, with 9 bases between. CDR3 size: 12 residues. Germline CDR1 reads SGHTA; CDR2 reads FQGNSA. The CDR3 sequence is CASGGVNQPQHF. The DNA of the CDR3 is TGTGCCAGCGGGGGAGTGAATCAGCCCCAGCATTTT.

This chain uses TRBV12-3 or TRBV12-4 with TRBJ1-3; D unresolved. The CDR3 has 14 amino acids. Between the trimmed V and J ends, which lost 7 bases and 2 bases, there was a span of 12 bases. In DNA form, the CDR3 reads TGTGCCAGCACACGACTGTTACCTGGAAACACCATATATTTT. Protein sequence: CASTRLLPGNTIYF.

There are many counts of this clonotype. The chain is built from TRBV19 and TRBJ2-5, with 7 bases matching TRBD2. The CDR3 totals 17 residues. V gave up 0 bases and J gave up 3 bases; unmatched junction bases: 10. The germline CDR1 and CDR2 sequences are LNHDA and SQIVND (reference sequence). The DNA for the CDR3 is TGTGCCAGTAGTATAGATTTCCGGACTAGAGGGGAAGAGACCCAGTACTTC. Its protein is CASSIDFRTRGEETQYF.

This clonotype appeared a few times. V is TRBV20-1 and J is TRBJ1-6; D uncertain. The CDR3 consists of 15 residues. Trimming stripped 3 bases from V and 0 bases from J, with 9 bases between. Looked up from germline, CDR1 is DFQATT and CDR2 is SNEGSKA (reference sequence). This CDR3 is CSARAGSSYNSPLHF. As DNA, the CDR3 is TGCAGTGCTAGGGCGGGTAGCTCCTATAATTCACCCCTCCACTTT.

This clonotype was seen many times. The rearrangement joins TRBV5-1 to TRBJ1-5; 9 positions agree with TRBD1. Germline assignment: CDR1 SGHRS and CDR2 YFSETQ. Trimming cost V 0 bases and J 1 base; bases outside gene matches: 2. The CDR3 loop spans 16 amino acids. The CDR3 protein is CASSLGTGDSNQPQHF. The CDR3 coding sequence is TGCGCCAGCAGCTTGGGGACAGGGGACAGCAATCAGCCCCAGCATTTT.

This clonotype was found many times. V gene TRBV9 combines with J gene TRBJ1-1; D unresolved. Germline lookup yields CDR1 SGDLS and CDR2 YYNGEE. Trimming pared 0 bases from V and 6 bases from J, leaving 12 bases between. The CDR3 loop spans 14 amino acids. CDR3: CASSVGPQESEAFF. The CDR3 region has the DNA TGTGCCAGCAGCGTAGGACCGCAGGAGTCTGAAGCTTTCTTT.